These 23 T cell receptor beta chains originate from one sample sequenced in a study of cytomegalovirus exposure and HLA in healthy donors. PCR amplification relied on 60 Vbeta primers (plus 13 Jbeta primers). Some clones are missing from TCRdb's copy, which holds only in-frame ones; the method was immunoSEQ multiplex PCR. The table records about 160,000 clones, more than 65% of them present only once. Sample: PBMCs. All receptors come from a young man in good health and CMV-seropositive.

The V call is TRBV5-4, the J call TRBJ2-1; 8 nucleotides agree with TRBD1. There are 15 residues in the CDR3. CDR1 SGHNT and CDR2 YYREEE come from the germline V gene (reference sequence). The V gene end was trimmed by 3 bases and the J gene end by 6 bases; junction bases not matched to a gene: 8. The DNA for the CDR3 is TGTGCCAGCAGCTCCCGGGACAGGAGGGGCAATGAGCAGTTCTTC. Its translation: CASSSRDRRGNEQFF. Based on the CDR3 plus reference TRBV5-4 and TRBJ2-1, the full variable domain is ETGVTQSPTHLIKTRGQQVTLRCSSQSGHNTVSWYQQALGQGPQFIFQYYREEENGRGNFPPRFSGLQFPNYSSELNVNALELDDSALYLCASSSRDRRGNEQFFGPGTRLTVL.

The rearrangement uses TRBV28 and TRBJ2-7; D possibly corresponds to TRBD1 (6 bases). V was pared by 5 bases and J by 4 bases, with 15 bases between. This CDR3 comprises 14 residues. The V gene's germline CDR1 is MDHEN and CDR2 SYDVKM. The CDR3 DNA reads TGTGCCAGCAGTGCCCTACAGGGACCGTACGAGCAGTACTTC. Amino acid sequence: CASSALQGPYEQYF.

The chain's CDR3 is CATSRETIWGDEKLFF. Here the CDR3 DNA reads TGTGCCACCAGCAGAGAAACAATATGGGGGGACGAAAAACTGTTTTTT. The chain recombines TRBV15 with TRBJ1-4; a possible D gene is TRBD1 (5 bases). This CDR3 has 16 residues. Germline assignment: CDR1 LNHNV and CDR2 YYDKDF (reference sequence). Trimming removed 0 bases at V and 8 bases at J, with 16 bases between.

CDR3 coding DNA: TGTGCCAGCAGCTTAGAACCGGGGTACGAGCAGTACTTC. This gives the protein CASSLEPGYEQYF. The chain employs TRBV7-2 and TRBJ2-7; weak D call: TRBD2 (5 bases). CDR1 is SGHTA and CDR2 is FQGNSA in the germline V gene. V was clipped by 1 base and J by 4 bases, with 8 bases between them. This CDR3 is built from 13 residues.

V is TRBV28 and J is TRBJ1-2; D may be TRBD1 (6 bases). The germline V gene has CDR1 MDHEN and CDR2 SYDVKM. The CDR3 runs 16 residues. V was trimmed by 5 bases and J by 6 bases, leaving 22 bases between them. The CDR3 bases are TGTGCCAGCAGTCCCCAACCAGGGGTAGGGCTAAATGGCTACACCTTC. It yields the protein CASSPQPGVGLNGYTF.

The V and J genes are TRBV19 and TRBJ1-5, with unresolved D. The CDR3 runs to 14 residues. Germline CDR1 LNHDA, CDR2 SQIVND (reference sequence). The V end lost 6 bases, the J end lost 1 base, and 10 bases lay between the germline ends. The DNA of the CDR3 is TGTGCCAGTAGGGCGGTGGAGAGCAATCAGCCCCAGCATTTT. Translating it yields CASRAVESNQPQHF. The variable domain in full, with the rest retrieved from reference TRBV19 and TRBJ1-5, is DGGITQSPKYLFRKEGQNVTLSCEQNLNHDAMYWYRQDPGQGLRLIYYSQIVNDFQKGDIAEGYSVSREKKESFPLTVTSAQKNPTAFYLCASRAVESNQPQHFGDGTRLSIL.

The chain recombines TRBV7-6 with TRBJ2-1; tentatively, D is TRBD2 (5 bases). In germline, CDR1 is SGHVS, CDR2 FNYEAQ. V gave up 1 base and J gave up 7 bases, with 17 bases separating them. CDR3 length equals 16 residues. The CDR3 coding sequence is TGTGCCAGCAGCTTAGAGCTGTCGGGAACGGGGAATGAGCAGTTCTTC. Protein sequence: CASSLELSGTGNEQFF.

The rearrangement uses TRBV2 and TRBJ2-5; 10 bases line up with TRBD1. The DNA matches TRBJ2-7 better at its end, which makes the J call doubtful. The CDR3 loop spans 14 amino acids. CDR1 SNHLY and CDR2 FYNNEI come from the germline V gene. CDR3 sequence reads: CASRLGTGAHEQYF. CDR3 bases: TGTGCCAGCAGGTTAGGGACAGGGGCCCACGAGCAGTACTTC.

The rearrangement links TRBV7-2 to TRBJ1-1; D is unclear. CDR3 length: 13 residues. Germline CDR1 reads SGHTA; CDR2 reads FQGNSA. V dropped 1 base and J dropped 1 base, with 4 bases sitting between them. The DNA of the CDR3 is TGTGCCAGCAGCTTAGTTCAGAACACTGAAGCTTTCTTT. It translates to CASSLVQNTEAFF. The complete variable domain, with remaining parts taken from reference TRBV7-2 and TRBJ1-1, reads GAGVSQSPSNKVTEKGKDVELRCDPISGHTALYWYRQSLGQGLEFLIYFQGNSAPDKSGLPSDRFSAERTGGSVSTLTIQRTQQEDSAVYLCASSLVQNTEAFFGQGTRLTVV.

This clone showed up just a few times. This chain joins TRBV4-2 and TRBJ2-1, with 10 bases fitting TRBD2. Losses at the gene ends were 4 bases for V and 6 bases for J; bases not matched to a gene: 12. The CDR3 runs 17 residues. CDR1 LGHNA and CDR2 YNFKEQ come from the germline V gene. CDR3 bases: TGTGCCAGCAGCCCCCGACTAGCGGGTGGCTACTCCAATGAGCAGTTCTTC. The encoded protein is CASSPRLAGGYSNEQFF.

This clone was picked up a small number of times. This chain connects TRBV5-1 to TRBJ2-5, with TRBD2 identical over 7 bases. The germline V gene encodes CDR1 SGHRS and CDR2 YFSETQ. This CDR3 comprises 16 residues. Trimming removed 0 bases from V and 1 base from J; junction bases left unmatched: 6. The CDR3 region is CASSLAGGGGQETQYF. In DNA form, the CDR3 reads TGCGCCAGCAGCTTGGCCGGTGGGGGGGGCCAAGAGACCCAGTACTTC. The full variable domain, with the rest looked up from reference TRBV5-1 and TRBJ2-5, is KAGVTQTPRYLIKTRGQQVTLSCSPISGHRSVSWYQQTPGQGLQFLFEYFSETQRNKGNFPGRFSGRQFSNSRSEMNVSTLELGDSALYLCASSLAGGGGQETQYFGPGTRLLVL.

The J gene is TRBJ2-3, the V gene TRBV29-1; D might be TRBD2 (7 bases). Between the trimmed V and J ends, which lost 4 bases and 14 bases, there was a span of 22 bases. The CDR3 extends over 13 amino acids. The germline V gene has CDR1 SQVTM and CDR2 ANQGSEA. The CDR3 region has the DNA TGCAGCGTTGCGATAGGGGGGGGGCACGGGGGGTATTTT. Its protein product is CSVAIGGGHGGYF.

The genes are TRBV4-1 and TRBJ2-3; a weak D match, TRBD1 (6 bases). The CDR3 loop spans 16 amino acids. Trimming stripped 1 base from V and 2 bases from J, with 13 bases between. CDR1 and CDR2 (germline): MGHRA, YSYEKL. CDR3 amino acids: CASSQGQDVSTDTQYF. The CDR3 coding sequence is TGCGCCAGCAGCCAAGGACAGGATGTGTCCACAGATACGCAGTATTTT.

The chain combines TRBV4-3 with TRBJ2-1, with TRBD2 matching over 10 bases. This CDR3 comprises 15 residues. The V segment lost 0 bases and the J segment 6 bases; nucleotides outside the gene matches: 2. Looked up from germline, CDR1 is LGHNA and CDR2 is YSLEER. The DNA of the CDR3 is TGCGCCAGCAGCCAAGATAGCGGGAGGTTCAATGAGCAGTTCTTC. This codes for CASSQDSGRFNEQFF.

This clone has only a few counts. The chain carries TRBV12-2 and TRBJ1-1. TRBV12-2 is listed as a pseudogene. This CDR3 contains 17 residues. The CDR3 nucleotides read TGTGCAAGTCGCTTACGAGGTTTGTCAGAATTGAACACTGAAGCTTTCTTT. Protein: CASRLRGLSELNTEAFF.

V usage is TRBV5-1 and J usage is TRBJ1-2; TRBD1 matches at 7 bases. V trimming: 1 base; J trimming: 5 bases; junction bases outside the gene matches: 5. The germline CDR1 and CDR2 sequences are SGHRS and YFSETQ. The CDR3 loop spans 14 amino acids. The CDR3 nucleotides are TGCGCCAGCAGCTTGCTGCCAGGGGGTTATGGCTACACCTTC. Translation gives CASSLLPGGYGYTF. The variable domain in full, completed from reference TRBV5-1 and TRBJ1-2, reads KAGVTQTPRYLIKTRGQQVTLSCSPISGHRSVSWYQQTPGQGLQFLFEYFSETQRNKGNFPGRFSGRQFSNSRSEMNVSTLELGDSALYLCASSLLPGGYGYTFGSGTRLTVV.

V is TRBV21-1 and J is TRBJ1-3; TRBD1, the table's D call, was not compared with the DNA. TRBV21-1 is a pseudogene segment. This CDR3 comprises 15 residues. CDR3 amino acids: CARIPHPGPGNTIYF. The CDR3 region has the DNA TGTGCCAGGATACCCCACCCAGGCCCTGGAAACACCATATATTTT.

The chain uses TRBV6-4 and TRBJ2-1; a weak D match, TRBD2 (6 bases). The CDR3 has 16 amino acids. Germline-derived CDR1 and CDR2 are MRHNA and SNTAGT. V was clipped by 3 bases and J by 9 bases, with 21 bases between them. The CDR3 loop reads CASSEYAQLARGEQFF. The CDR3 DNA follows: TGTGCCAGCAGTGAGTATGCTCAACTAGCTAGGGGTGAGCAGTTCTTC.

The CDR3 reads CASSSPGQSYNEQFF. In nucleotides, the CDR3 is TGTGCCAGCAGCTCTCCGGGACAGTCTTACAATGAGCAGTTCTTC. V gene TRBV7-9 combines with J gene TRBJ2-1; 7 positions match TRBD1. V gave up 4 bases and J gave up 4 bases; unmatched junction bases: 7. CDR1 and CDR2 (germline): SEHNR, FQNEAQ (reference sequence). This CDR3 contains 15 residues.

The V and J genes are TRBV11-2 and TRBJ2-7; no reliable D call. CDR1 is SGHAT, CDR2 FQNNGV, per germline. The CDR3 covers 10 residues. V lost 3 bases, J lost 9 bases, and 6 bases lay in between. The CDR3 loop reads CASSFTVQYF. The CDR3 coding sequence is TGTGCCAGCAGCTTCACGGTGCAGTACTTC.

The chain carries TRBV5-4 and TRBJ1-1; 8 bases are shared with TRBD1. The V and J ends lost 0 bases and 2 bases, in that order; junction bases with no gene match: 9. Germline CDR1 and CDR2: SGHNT and YYREEE (reference sequence). This CDR3 has 17 residues. The CDR3 reads CASSLGGGTGGNTEAFF. The CDR3 coding sequence is TGTGCCAGCAGCTTGGGGGGGGGTACAGGGGGAAACACTGAAGCTTTCTTT. Drawing the rest from reference TRBV5-4 and TRBJ1-1, the complete variable domain is ETGVTQSPTHLIKTRGQQVTLRCSSQSGHNTVSWYQQALGQGPQFIFQYYREEENGRGNFPPRFSGLQFPNYSSELNVNALELDDSALYLCASSLGGGTGGNTEAFFGQGTRLTVV.

This clone was found a few times. This sequence joins TRBV5-5 and TRBJ1-2, with D possibly matching TRBD1 (6 bases). Germline lookup yields CDR1 SGHKS and CDR2 YYEKEE (reference sequence). This CDR3 region has 15 residues. Trimming stripped 1 base from V and 2 bases from J, with 12 bases between. CDR3 sequence (DNA): TGTGCCAGCAGCTTGCTTGTGGACAGAAACTATGGCTACACCTTC. It is translated as CASSLLVDRNYGYTF.

The gene calls are TRBV5-6 and TRBJ2-2; 9 bases are a match to TRBD1. Germline V gene sequence: CDR1 SGHDT, CDR2 YYEEEE. The CDR3 runs to 17 residues. V gave up 3 bases and J gave up 5 bases; unmatched junction bases: 11. The CDR3 is CASSSPEGTGLTGELFF. The CDR3, as DNA: TGTGCCAGCAGCTCCCCAGAGGGGACAGGGCTGACCGGGGAGCTGTTTTTT.